The 27 T cell receptor beta chains presented below share a single source sample, sequenced in a study of neoadjuvant nivolumab and ipilimumab in lung cancer. Assay: immunoSEQ multiplex PCR; the TCRdb copy retains only in-frame clones and omits some. The sample contains 7,500 to 10,000 clones, roughly three quarters of which appear only once. The sample here was adjacent normal lung tissue, taken after neoadjuvant nivolumab, alone or with ipilimumab, at or shortly before surgery. The source is an adult with non-small cell lung cancer.

The chain has TRBV6-6 and TRBJ1-1, with a possible D match to TRBD1 (5 bases). The V end lost 3 bases, the J end lost 2 bases, and 13 bases lay between the germline ends. CDR1 is MNHNY and CDR2 is SVGAGI in the germline V gene (reference sequence). The CDR3 has 15 residues. CDR3 nucleotides: TGTGCCAGCAGTTATCTTGGGACGGGAAACACTGAAGCTTTCTTT. Translated, it gives CASSYLGTGNTEAFF.

The chain couples TRBV11-2 to TRBJ2-6; 10 nucleotides match TRBD1. The V segment lost 1 base and the J segment 3 bases; nucleotides outside the gene matches: 3. The CDR3 is 17 residues long. Germline V gene lookup returns CDR1 SGHAT and CDR2 FQNNGV. CDR3 in amino acids: CASSLGQGADGANVLTF. The DNA of the CDR3 is TGTGCCAGCAGCTTAGGACAGGGGGCTGATGGGGCCAACGTCCTGACTTTC.

The genes are TRBV6-5 and TRBJ1-3; TRBD1 matches 9 bases. This CDR3 is 15 amino acids long. CDR1 and CDR2 from the germline V gene are MNHEY and SVGAGI. Trimming removed 5 bases from V and 3 bases from J; junction bases left unmatched: 5. CDR3 sequence: CASSPTGGFGNTIYF. The CDR3, as DNA: TGTGCCAGCAGTCCAACAGGGGGCTTTGGAAACACCATATATTTT.

This sequence joins TRBV30 and TRBJ2-7; perhaps TRBD1 as D (6 bases). The CDR3 length is 13 residues. The germline CDR1 and CDR2 sequences are GTSNPN and SVGIG (reference sequence). Trimming cost V 4 bases and J 1 base, with 11 bases left between them. CDR3 residues: CAWIRDTSYEQYF. In DNA, the CDR3 is TGTGCCTGGATCCGGGACACGTCCTACGAGCAGTACTTC.

The gene calls are TRBV2 and TRBJ2-3, with D perhaps matching TRBD1 or TRBD2 (5 bases each). Germline CDR1 and CDR2: SNHLY and FYNNEI. The CDR3 loop spans 14 amino acids. Between the trimmed V and J ends, which lost 10 bases and 0 bases, there was a span of 14 bases. Here the CDR3 DNA reads TGTGCCAACACTGGGGACCTTAGCACAGATACGCAGTATTTT. Translation gives CANTGDLSTDTQYF.

J is TRBJ1-5 and V is TRBV9, with 9 bases aligning to TRBD1. Germline V gives CDR1 SGDLS, CDR2 YYNGEE. V shed 0 bases and J 0 bases; nucleotides not matched to a gene: 1. This CDR3 has 16 amino acids. In DNA, the CDR3 is TGTGCCAGCAGCGTAGGGACAGGGGATAGCAATCAGCCCCAGCATTTT. Translation gives CASSVGTGDSNQPQHF.

The CDR3 protein is CASTPGTGGHEQYF. The CDR3 DNA reads TGTGCCAGCACCCCCGGGACAGGGGGACACGAGCAGTACTTC. The chain carries TRBV27 and TRBJ2-7, with 11 positions matching TRBD1. Unmatched junction bases numbered 7, after V lost 7 bases and J lost 5 bases. Germline V gene data show CDR1 as MNHEY and CDR2 as SMNVEV (reference sequence). The CDR3 consists of 14 residues.

CDR3 in DNA: TGCAGCGTTGAACTCCGGGCAGGGAGGAGGGGTGAAAAACTGTTTTTT. This gives the protein CSVELRAGRRGEKLFF. This rearrangement joins TRBV29-1 to TRBJ1-4; a weak D match, TRBD1 (5 bases). CDR3 length equals 16 residues. Germline CDR1 reads SQVTM; CDR2 reads ANQGSEA. V was pared by 2 bases and J by 7 bases, with 20 bases between.

CDR3: CASSAGGPGSPLHF. The CDR3 DNA reads TGTGCCAGCAGCGCAGGGGGGCCAGGGTCACCCCTCCACTTT. V and J are TRBV5-4 and TRBJ1-6; 7 bases line up with TRBD1. The CDR3 length is 14 residues. Germline V gene sequence: CDR1 SGHNT, CDR2 YYREEE (reference sequence). The V segment lost 4 bases and the J segment 10 bases; nucleotides outside the gene matches: 8.

This CDR3 reads CASRPPGTDSPLHF. The CDR3 DNA reads as TGCGCCAGCAGGCCCCCTGGGACTGATTCACCCCTCCACTTT. This sequence joins TRBV4-1 and TRBJ1-6; possible D gene TRBD1, 5 bases. Trimming cost V 6 bases and J 8 bases, with 14 bases left between them. Germline V gene lookup returns CDR1 MGHRA and CDR2 YSYEKL. This CDR3 contains 14 residues.

This clone has only one observation. This rearrangement joins TRBV18 to TRBJ1-3; no definite D call. This CDR3 is 12 amino acids long. Germline assignment: CDR1 KGHSH and CDR2 LQKENI. V shed 3 bases and J shed 10 bases, with 10 bases lying between them. The CDR3 protein is CASSPWEGTIYF. Written as DNA, the CDR3 is TGTGCCAGCTCACCGTGGGAGGGAACCATATATTTT.

This chain connects TRBV7-2 to TRBJ2-7, with a tentative D call TRBD1 (6 bases). V gave up 5 bases and J gave up 0 bases, with 17 bases separating them. The CDR3 is 16 residues long. From germline, CDR1 is SGHTA and CDR2 FQGNSA. The CDR3 DNA reads as TGTGCCAGCAGCCTACGTCCCGGGACACCCTCCTACGAGCAGTACTTC. Translating it yields CASSLRPGTPSYEQYF.

CDR3 coding DNA: TGTGCCAGCAGTGAAGTCTACACAGATACGCAGTATTTT. It is translated as CASSEVYTDTQYF. This chain uses TRBV6-1 with TRBJ2-3; no clear D gene. The CDR3 is made up of 13 amino acids. V lost 1 base to trimming and J lost 2 bases, with 4 bases between them. The germline V gene encodes CDR1 MNHNS and CDR2 SASEGT.

In its sample, this clone ranks as medium-sized. The gene calls are TRBV5-6 and TRBJ1-3, with a weak D call TRBD1 (5 bases). CDR3 length: 13 residues. Per the germline V gene, CDR1 is SGHDT and CDR2 is YYEEEE. The V and J ends lost 0 bases and 4 bases respectively, with 5 bases between them. The CDR3 DNA sequence: TGTGCCAGCAGCTTGGACAGGGGAAACACCATATATTTT. It translates to CASSLDRGNTIYF.

The chain employs TRBV14 and TRBJ2-5; possible D gene TRBD1, 6 bases. Germline V gene data show CDR1 as SGHDN and CDR2 as FVKESK. V lost 1 base and J 4 bases, leaving 13 bases between the germline ends. This CDR3 spans 15 amino acids. CDR3 in DNA: TGTGCCAGCAGCCAAGTAACAGGGAGTGGAGAGACCCAGTACTTC. It yields the protein CASSQVTGSGETQYF.

This clone appeared once. The chain couples TRBV27 to TRBJ1-2; D gene uncertain. The CDR3 runs 15 residues. In germline, CDR1 is MNHEY, CDR2 SMNVEV (reference sequence). The germline V and J ends were trimmed by 5 bases and 0 bases, with 13 bases remaining between them. The CDR3 reads CASSPVGATNYGYTF. DNA for the CDR3: TGTGCCAGCAGTCCCGTGGGCGCCACTAACTATGGCTACACCTTC.

The chain uses TRBV5-1 and TRBJ2-5; maybe TRBD1 (6 bases). Trimming stripped 3 bases from V and 1 base from J, with 19 bases between. The CDR3 sequence is 17 residues long. The germline V gene encodes CDR1 SGHRS and CDR2 YFSETQ. The CDR3 reads CASSSGIQGIVQETQYF. CDR3 DNA: TGCGCCAGCAGCTCAGGGATTCAGGGGATCGTCCAAGAGACCCAGTACTTC.

The J gene is TRBJ1-2, the V gene TRBV5-1, with TRBD1 as a possible D gene (5 bases). This CDR3 is built from 15 residues. Looked up from germline, CDR1 is SGHRS and CDR2 is YFSETQ. With 4 bases removed from V and 6 bases from J, the gap between germline ends came to 19 bases. CDR3 DNA sequence: TGCGCCAGCAGCCTAGATATAGTTAAGGGGAATGGCTACACCTTC. This translates into CASSLDIVKGNGYTF.

This clone has a handful of counts. This sequence joins TRBV10-1 and TRBJ2-7, with D hard to call. Trimming took 3 bases from V and 6 from J, leaving 6 bases between them. The CDR3 contains 11 residues. Looked up from germline, CDR1 is WNHNN and CDR2 is SYGVQD (reference sequence). The CDR3 nucleotides are TGCGCCAGCAGTGATGAGGCCGAGCAGTACTTC. This sequence encodes CASSDEAEQYF.

The sample holds one count of this clone. J is TRBJ1-1 and V is TRBV29-1; the D is unclear. The CDR3 is 16 amino acids. The germline V gene encodes CDR1 SQVTM and CDR2 ANQGSEA. Trimming took 4 bases from V and 2 from J, leaving 20 bases between them. The CDR3 DNA sequence: TGCAGCGTTGCTGCCGAATTACCCAGGAGAAACACTGAAGCTTTCTTT. Translating gives CSVAAELPRRNTEAFF.

V is TRBV5-4 and J is TRBJ2-7; D is perhaps TRBD2 (5 bases). V lost 0 bases to trimming and J lost 0 bases, with 10 bases between them. Germline V gene lookup returns CDR1 SGHNT and CDR2 YYREEE (reference sequence). The length of the CDR3 is 15 residues. The CDR3 nucleotides read TGTGCCAGCAGCTTGGCGGGGTTAAGCTCCTACGAGCAGTACTTC. This sequence encodes CASSLAGLSSYEQYF.

The V call is TRBV10-1, the J call TRBJ2-1, with 8 bases aligning to TRBD2. The CDR3 length is 17 residues. Germline CDR1 is WNHNN and CDR2 is SYGVQD (reference sequence). The junction had 11 bases not matched to a gene; V was cut back by 3 bases and J by 4 bases. The CDR3 coding sequence is TGCGCCAGCAGTGACCTTAGCGGGGAGGAATATTACAATGAGCAGTTCTTC. Protein: CASSDLSGEEYYNEQFF.

The CDR3: CASSFDGGAGEQFF. CDR3 DNA: TGTGCCAGCAGCTTCGACGGGGGGGCAGGTGAGCAGTTCTTC. V is TRBV7-9 and J is TRBJ2-1, with 8 bases identical to TRBD2. CDR3 length: 14 amino acids. Per the germline V gene, CDR1 is SEHNR and CDR2 is FQNEAQ (reference sequence). With V trimmed by 3 bases and J by 9 bases, 7 bases remained unmatched.

The chain employs TRBV6-1 and TRBJ1-1; 7 nucleotides align to TRBD1. Germline CDR1 is MNHNS and CDR2 is SASEGT. This CDR3 comprises 13 residues. With V trimmed by 8 bases and J by 7 bases, 10 bases remained unmatched. The CDR3: CASLEGAGGEAFF. CDR3 coding DNA: TGTGCCAGCCTAGAGGGGGCAGGGGGTGAAGCTTTCTTT.

The chain couples TRBV5-1 to TRBJ2-1, with 8 bases that match TRBD2. Trimming cost V 4 bases and J 2 bases; bases outside gene matches: 2. The CDR3 loop spans 14 amino acids. CDR1 is SGHRS, CDR2 YFSETQ, per germline. Written as DNA, the CDR3 is TGCGCCAGCAGCGGAGCGGGGGCCTACAATGAGCAGTTCTTC. It yields the protein CASSGAGAYNEQFF. Combining the CDR3 with reference TRBV5-1 and TRBJ2-1 gives the whole variable domain KAGVTQTPRYLIKTRGQQVTLSCSPISGHRSVSWYQQTPGQGLQFLFEYFSETQRNKGNFPGRFSGRQFSNSRSEMNVSTLELGDSALYLCASSGAGAYNEQFFGPGTRLTVL.

This rearrangement joins TRBV7-2 to TRBJ2-7, with 8 bases fitting TRBD1. The germline V gene encodes CDR1 SGHTA and CDR2 FQGNSA. The CDR3 consists of 17 residues. Trimming removed 6 bases from V and 1 base from J; junction bases left unmatched: 14. The CDR3 nucleotides are TGTGCCAGCAGTTCGCGACGTCACCAGGGGGCGTCCTACGAGCAGTACTTC. Translated: CASSSRRHQGASYEQYF.

The rearrangement links TRBV5-1 to TRBJ2-3, with D possibly being TRBD2 (7 bases). The CDR3 extends over 15 amino acids. The germline CDR1 and CDR2 sequences are SGHRS and YFSETQ. Trimming pared 0 bases from V and 5 bases from J, leaving 13 bases between. CDR3 sequence reads: CASSLDSGEGDTQYF. In DNA form, the CDR3 reads TGCGCCAGCAGCTTGGACTCAGGGGAGGGAGATACGCAGTATTTT.